One sample yielded the 17 T cell receptor beta chains listed below, sequenced in a study of cytomegalovirus exposure and HLA in healthy donors. The PCR was carried out with 60 Vbeta primers and 13 Jbeta primers. The protocol was immunoSEQ multiplex PCR, while the TCRdb copy is restricted to in-frame clones and leaves out a portion. The table has 75,000 or so clones, approximately 70% seen once; the top ten hold 20% to 25%. The sample comprised PBMCs. These receptors all stem from a man aged 40-49 years in good health and CMV-seropositive.

Comments on this clone: This same CDR3 is encoded by further DNA sequences in the sample. The chain joins TRBV28 to TRBJ1-6, with TRBD1 as a possible D gene (6 bases). Germline assignment: CDR1 MDHEN and CDR2 SYDVKM. Trimming took off 5 bases at V and 3 bases at J, with 14 bases between the two ends. This CDR3 region has 16 residues. The CDR3 DNA is TGTGCCAGCAGTCACCAGGACAGAGGCTATAATTCACCCCTCCACTTT. Translating it yields CASSHQDRGYNSPLHF.

This chain uses TRBV10-3 with TRBJ2-3; 8 nucleotides line up with TRBD2. There are 15 residues in the CDR3. Germline CDR1 and CDR2: ENHRY and SYGVKD. Losses at the gene ends were 6 bases for V and 2 bases for J; bases not matched to a gene: 7. For the CDR3, the DNA is TGTGCCATCAGGGACGGGGGGGGACCCACAGATACGCAGTATTTT. It is translated as CAIRDGGGPTDTQYF.

Notes on this clone: Other DNA sequences in the sample encode the same CDR3. The chain recombines TRBV11-3 with TRBJ2-7; D is perhaps TRBD1 (6 bases). The germline V gene encodes CDR1 SGHNT and CDR2 YENEEA. The germline V and J ends were trimmed by 5 bases and 4 bases, with 18 bases remaining between them. CDR3 size: 15 residues. The CDR3 protein is CASSHRDKAAYEQYF. CDR3 coding DNA: TGTGCCAGCAGCCACAGGGACAAGGCGGCATACGAGCAGTACTTC.

This clone is labeled large. Other DNA sequences in this sample translate to the same CDR3. V usage is TRBV5-6 and J usage is TRBJ2-7, with a weak D call TRBD1 (6 bases). V was cut by 4 bases and J by 0 bases, with 14 bases left in between. Germline CDR1 and CDR2: SGHDT and YYEEEE. This CDR3 is built from 15 residues. The CDR3 DNA reads as TGTGCCAGCAGCATTACGGACAGCGCCTCCTACGAGCAGTACTTC. It encodes CASSITDSASYEQYF.

The genes are TRBV18 and TRBJ2-3, with 11 bases identical to TRBD1. The germline V gene encodes CDR1 KGHSH and CDR2 LQKENI. Trimming cost V 2 bases and J 4 bases; bases outside gene matches: 11. The length of the CDR3 is 18 residues. CDR3 nucleotide sequence: TGTGCCAGCTCACCAACCCCCCCGGGACAGGGGGTCCCAGATACGCAGTATTTT. The encoded protein is CASSPTPPGQGVPDTQYF. The full variable domain, in which reference TRBV18 and TRBJ2-3 provide the parts outside the CDR3, is NAGVMQNPRHLVRRRGQEARLRCSPMKGHSHVYWYRQLPEEGLKFMVYLQKENIIDESGMPKERFSAEFPKEGPSILRIQQVVRGDSAAYFCASSPTPPGQGVPDTQYFGPGTRLTVL.

There are a few counts of this clone. The rearrangement uses TRBV28 and TRBJ1-2; D is unresolved. Germline CDR1 is MDHEN and CDR2 is SYDVKM. Trimming left V 8 bases short and J 4 bases short, with 11 bases between. The CDR3 totals 12 residues. The CDR3 sequence is CASGMRVYGYTF. In nucleotides, the CDR3 is TGTGCCAGCGGGATGAGGGTCTATGGCTACACCTTC.

The rearrangement uses TRBV29-1 and TRBJ2-5; 9 bases line up with TRBD1. The J call may be wrong; the DNA end is better matched by TRBJ2-7. The CDR3 spans 13 residues. Germline assignment: CDR1 SQVTM and CDR2 ANQGSEA. CDR3 amino acids: CSGILTGGYEQYF. Written as DNA, the CDR3 is TGCAGCGGGATTTTGACAGGGGGCTACGAGCAGTACTTC.

The chain carries TRBV11-3 and TRBJ1-1, with TRBD1 matching 7 bases. This CDR3 comprises 12 residues. Germline CDR1 and CDR2: SGHNT and YENEEA. V was clipped by 5 bases and J by 10 bases; unmatched bases: 7. The CDR3 sequence is CASSPGGPPAFF. The CDR3 coding sequence is TGTGCCAGCAGCCCAGGGGGGCCTCCAGCTTTCTTT.

The V and J genes are TRBV30 and TRBJ2-5; 7 bases fit TRBD2. V dropped 8 bases and J dropped 2; count of bases not matched to a gene: 8. Germline assignment: CDR1 GTSNPN and CDR2 SVGIG (reference sequence). This CDR3 is 13 amino acids long. The CDR3 loop is CARRGGGQETQYF. CDR3 DNA sequence: TGTGCCCGAAGGGGCGGGGGACAAGAGACCCAGTACTTC.

The CDR3 DNA reads TGTGCCATCCAACAGGGGTACGGCTACACCTTC. This sequence encodes CAIQQGYGYTF. This chain connects TRBV10-3 to TRBJ1-2; 7 positions match TRBD1. V was pared by 8 bases and J by 8 bases, with 5 bases of the junction left unmatched. Germline V CDR1 and CDR2: ENHRY, SYGVKD. The CDR3 length is 11 residues.

V usage is TRBV5-8 and J usage is TRBJ1-5; TRBD1 agrees at 8 bases. This CDR3 is built from 14 residues. Losses at the gene ends were 4 bases for V and 5 bases for J; bases not matched to a gene: 5. Germline V gives CDR1 SGHTS, CDR2 YDEGEE. The CDR3 bases are TGTGCCAGCAGCCCGGACAGGGTCCATCAGCCCCAGCATTTT. Translation: CASSPDRVHQPQHF.

This clone appeared a single time. The V and J genes are TRBV29-1 and TRBJ1-2; TRBD1 is a possible D gene (6 bases). V lost 7 bases, J lost 9 bases, and 21 bases lay in between. The CDR3 spans 13 residues. Germline V gives CDR1 SQVTM, CDR2 ANQGSEA. This CDR3 reads CSAGTPGLGRYTF. The CDR3 DNA sequence: TGCAGCGCGGGGACACCCGGGCTGGGGCGCTACACCTTC.

As concerns this clone: The same CDR3 also results from other DNA sequences found in this sample. The chain has TRBV7-9 and TRBJ2-1; possibly TRBD2 for D (5 bases). This CDR3 comprises 14 residues. CDR1 and CDR2 from the germline V gene are SEHNR and FQNEAQ (reference sequence). Trimming took 3 bases from V and 7 from J, leaving 13 bases between them. CDR3 region: CASSLGVWENEQFF. The CDR3 DNA is TGTGCCAGCAGCTTGGGAGTATGGGAGAATGAGCAGTTCTTC.

As concerns this clone: A junction boundary mismatches the germline segment, possibly from a read error. This chain joins TRBV18 and TRBJ2-7; 10 nucleotides line up with TRBD1. The CDR3 runs 14 residues. Germline assignment: CDR1 KGHSH and CDR2 LQKENI. CDR3 protein: CAGSPGQGAYEQYF. DNA for the CDR3: TGTGCCGGCTCACCTGGACAGGGGGCCTACGAGCAGTACTTC.

This clone was found a few times. The gene calls are TRBV11-2 and TRBJ1-2, with D tentatively TRBD1 (5 bases). Germline V gene lookup returns CDR1 SGHAT and CDR2 FQNNGV. The CDR3 runs to 14 residues. V was shortened by 6 bases and J by 6 bases, with 17 bases between the two germline ends. The CDR3 nucleotides read TGTGCCAGCAGTCATAGTGGGGCGGGGAATGGCTACACCTTC. Translated, it gives CASSHSGAGNGYTF.

The rearrangement links TRBV11-2 to TRBJ2-7; D is unclear. This CDR3 has 14 amino acids. Germline CDR1 SGHAT, CDR2 FQNNGV. Trimming cost V 4 bases and J 4 bases, with 14 bases left between them. CDR3 nucleotides: TGTGCCAGCAGCTCTGTCGAGATATATTACGAGCAGTACTTC. This encodes CASSSVEIYYEQYF.

This clone was seen more than once but under ten times. The chain uses TRBV7-3 and TRBJ2-5; a possible D gene is TRBD2 (6 bases). Trimming took 5 bases from V and 7 from J, leaving 14 bases between them. The CDR3 runs 13 residues. Germline CDR1 and CDR2: SGHTA and FQGTGA. For the CDR3, the DNA is TGTGCCAGCAGCCCCGCCCCGGAGGGGACCCAGTACTTC. The encoded protein is CASSPAPEGTQYF.